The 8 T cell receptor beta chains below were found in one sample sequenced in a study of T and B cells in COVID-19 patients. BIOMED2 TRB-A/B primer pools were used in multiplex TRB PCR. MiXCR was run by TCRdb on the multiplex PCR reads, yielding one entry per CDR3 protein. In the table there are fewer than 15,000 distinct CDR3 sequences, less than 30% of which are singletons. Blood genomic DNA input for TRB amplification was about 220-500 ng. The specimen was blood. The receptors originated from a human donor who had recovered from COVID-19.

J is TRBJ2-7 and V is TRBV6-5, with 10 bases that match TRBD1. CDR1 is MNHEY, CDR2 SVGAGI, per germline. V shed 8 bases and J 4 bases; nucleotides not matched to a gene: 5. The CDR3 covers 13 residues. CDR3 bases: TGTGCCAGCTGGGGGACAGGGGTGTACGAGCAGTACTTC. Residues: CASWGTGVYEQYF.

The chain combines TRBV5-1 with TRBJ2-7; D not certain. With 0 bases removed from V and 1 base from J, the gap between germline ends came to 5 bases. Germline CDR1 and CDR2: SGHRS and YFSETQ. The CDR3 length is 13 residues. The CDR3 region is CASSLGASYEQYF. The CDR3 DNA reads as TGCGCCAGCAGCTTGGGGGCATCCTACGAGCAGTACTTC.

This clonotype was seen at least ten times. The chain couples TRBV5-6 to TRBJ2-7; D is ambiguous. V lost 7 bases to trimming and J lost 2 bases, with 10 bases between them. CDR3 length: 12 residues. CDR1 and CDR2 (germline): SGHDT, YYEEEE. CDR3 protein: CASHHTPYEQYF. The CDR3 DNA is TGTGCCAGCCACCATACTCCCTACGAGCAGTACTTC. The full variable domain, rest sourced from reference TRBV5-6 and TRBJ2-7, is DAGVTQSPTHLIKTRGQQVTLRCSPKSGHDTVSWYQQALGQGPQFIFQYYEEEERQRGNFPDRFSGHQFPNYSSELNVNALLLGDSALYLCASHHTPYEQYFGPGTRLTVT.

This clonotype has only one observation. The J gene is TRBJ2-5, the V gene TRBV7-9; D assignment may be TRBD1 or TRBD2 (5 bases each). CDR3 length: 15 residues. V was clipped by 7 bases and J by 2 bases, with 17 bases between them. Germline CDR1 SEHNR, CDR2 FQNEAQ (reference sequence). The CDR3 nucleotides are TGTGCCAGCAAAGATGTCGGGGCGCCGCAAGAGACCCAGTACTTC. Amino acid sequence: CASKDVGAPQETQYF.

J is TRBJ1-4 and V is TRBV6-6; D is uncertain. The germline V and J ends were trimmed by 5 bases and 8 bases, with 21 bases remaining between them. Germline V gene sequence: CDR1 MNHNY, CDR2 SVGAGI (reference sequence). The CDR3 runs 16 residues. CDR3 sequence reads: CASSLAPQRVIEKLFF. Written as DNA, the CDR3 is TGTGCCAGCAGTCTCGCCCCACAGCGGGTAATAGAAAAACTGTTTTTT.

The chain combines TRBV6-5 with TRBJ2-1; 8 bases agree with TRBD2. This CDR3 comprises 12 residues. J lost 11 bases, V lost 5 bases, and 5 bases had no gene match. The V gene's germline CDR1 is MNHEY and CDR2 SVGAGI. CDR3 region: CASSNGGEKQFF. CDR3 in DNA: TGTGCCAGCAGTAACGGGGGGGAAAAGCAGTTCTTC.

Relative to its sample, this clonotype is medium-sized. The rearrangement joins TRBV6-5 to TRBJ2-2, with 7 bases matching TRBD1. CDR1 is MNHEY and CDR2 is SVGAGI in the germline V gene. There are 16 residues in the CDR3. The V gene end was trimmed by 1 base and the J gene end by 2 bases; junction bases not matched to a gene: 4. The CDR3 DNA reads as TGTGCCAGCAGTTACTTGAGGACAGGAAACACCGGGGAGCTGTTTTTT. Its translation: CASSYLRTGNTGELFF.

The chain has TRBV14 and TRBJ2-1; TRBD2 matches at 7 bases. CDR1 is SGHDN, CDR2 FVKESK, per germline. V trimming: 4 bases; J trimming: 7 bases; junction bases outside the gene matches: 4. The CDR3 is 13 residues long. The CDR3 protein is CASSPQGGNEQFF. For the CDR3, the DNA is TGTGCCAGCAGCCCGCAGGGAGGGAATGAGCAGTTCTTC.